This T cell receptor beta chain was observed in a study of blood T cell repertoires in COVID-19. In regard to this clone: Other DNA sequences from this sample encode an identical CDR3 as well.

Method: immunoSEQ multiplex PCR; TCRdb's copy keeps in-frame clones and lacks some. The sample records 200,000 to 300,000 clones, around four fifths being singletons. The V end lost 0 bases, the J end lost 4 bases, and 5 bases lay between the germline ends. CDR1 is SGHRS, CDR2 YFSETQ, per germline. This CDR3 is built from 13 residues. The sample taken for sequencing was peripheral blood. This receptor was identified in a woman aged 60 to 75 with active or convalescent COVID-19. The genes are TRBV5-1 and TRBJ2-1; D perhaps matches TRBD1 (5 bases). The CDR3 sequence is CASSLGQYNEQFF. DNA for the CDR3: TGCGCCAGCAGCTTGGGACAGTACAATGAGCAGTTCTTC. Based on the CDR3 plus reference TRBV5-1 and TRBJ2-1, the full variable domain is KAGVTQTPRYLIKTRGQQVTLSCSPISGHRSVSWYQQTPGQGLQFLFEYFSETQRNKGNFPGRFSGRQFSNSRSEMNVSTLELGDSALYLCASSLGQYNEQFFGPGTRLTVL.